What follows are 26 T cell receptor beta chains derived from one specimen sequenced in a study of early T cells in non-severe SARS-CoV-2 infection. TCRdb re-called the 5' RACE reads with MiXCR, one entry per CDR3 protein. Of about 92,000 distinct CDR3 sequences listed, 15% to 20% are singletons. The source material was whole blood. The receptor source for this set is an adult who was a healthcare worker with PCR-confirmed SARS-CoV-2 infection or an uninfected control (not recorded which).

The sample holds a few counts of this clonotype. This chain uses TRBV7-9 with TRBJ2-1; 7 bases map to TRBD2. CDR3 size: 18 residues. V lost 1 base, J lost 3 bases, and 12 bases stayed unmatched. Germline V gives CDR1 SEHNR, CDR2 FQNEAQ (reference sequence). CDR3 coding DNA: TGTGCCAGCAGCTTAGTTCACGGGGGGTCTGGGAACTACAATGAGCAGTTCTTC. Residues: CASSLVHGGSGNYNEQFF.

This clonotype was detected a few times. This chain uses TRBV20-1 with TRBJ2-4; no clear D gene. CDR3 size: 12 residues. Trimming stripped 2 bases from V and 2 bases from J, with 4 bases between. Germline assignment: CDR1 DFQATT and CDR2 SNEGSKA (reference sequence). CDR3 protein: CSARLTKNIQYF. As DNA, the CDR3 is TGCAGTGCTAGACTTACCAAAAACATTCAGTACTTC.

A few counts support this clonotype. The V gene is TRBV12-3 or TRBV12-4, the J gene TRBJ1-1, with a weak D call TRBD1 (6 bases). The V end was cut by 3 bases, the J end by 5 bases, with 10 bases between. CDR3 length: 13 amino acids. The DNA for the CDR3 is TGTGCCAGCAGTTTCCCCCAGGGGACTGAAGCTTTCTTT. It specifies CASSFPQGTEAFF.

There are a few counts of this clonotype. The J gene is TRBJ2-7, the V gene TRBV6-1; no clear D. Trimming removed 4 bases from V and 3 bases from J, with 7 bases in between. Germline V lookup: CDR1 MNHNS, CDR2 SASEGT. This CDR3 spans 12 amino acids. The CDR3 region has the DNA TGTGCCAGCAGTGCCTTCTACTACGAGCAGTACTTC. This translates into CASSAFYYEQYF.

This clonotype has only a few counts. The genes are TRBV27 and TRBJ2-4, with 8 bases matching TRBD2. The length of the CDR3 is 18 residues. The V and J ends lost 6 bases and 1 base, in that order; junction bases with no gene match: 14. From germline, CDR1 is MNHEY and CDR2 SMNVEV (reference sequence). For the CDR3, the DNA is TGTGCCAGCAGCCGCCCTCCAGTCGGGGGGGCCGCCAAAAACATTCAGTACTTC. Protein product: CASSRPPVGGAAKNIQYF.

This clonotype was found a few times. J is TRBJ2-3 and V is TRBV7-2; 9 bases align to TRBD1. V gave up 4 bases and J gave up 5 bases; unmatched junction bases: 4. The CDR3 runs 14 residues. CDR1 is SGHTA and CDR2 is FQGNSA in the germline V gene. The CDR3 region is CASSSQGAGDTQYF. In DNA, the CDR3 is TGTGCCAGCAGCTCACAGGGGGCTGGAGATACGCAGTATTTT.

This clonotype has a count of ten or more. For the CDR3, the DNA is TGTGCCAGCAGCTACGGACAGGTCCGCAATGAGCAGTTCTTC. Protein sequence: CASSYGQVRNEQFF. The chain links TRBV11-2 to TRBJ2-1; 7 nucleotides match TRBD1. Germline CDR1 reads SGHAT; CDR2 reads FQNNGV. V shed 4 bases, J shed 6 bases, and the junction held 6 bases outside the gene matches. The CDR3 has 14 amino acids.

The chain carries TRBV7-9 and TRBJ2-7; 9 positions match TRBD2. There are 15 residues in the CDR3. Germline lookup yields CDR1 SEHNR and CDR2 FQNEAQ (reference sequence). V gave up 0 bases and J gave up 2 bases; unmatched junction bases: 2. CDR3 in amino acids: CASSLALAGTYEQYF. DNA for the CDR3: TGTGCCAGCAGCTTAGCGCTAGCGGGAACCTACGAGCAGTACTTC. The full variable domain, rest sourced from reference TRBV7-9 and TRBJ2-7, is DTGVSQNPRHKITKRGQNVTFRCDPISEHNRLYWYRQTLGQGPEFLTYFQNEAQLEKSRLLSDRFSAERPKGSFSTLEIQRTEQGDSAMYLCASSLALAGTYEQYFGPGTRLTVT.

The sample holds a few counts of this clonotype. The genes are TRBV29-1 and TRBJ2-7; TRBD1 aligns across 7 bases. V lost 6 bases to trimming and J lost 2 bases; unmatched junction nucleotides: 4. CDR1 and CDR2 (germline): SQVTM, ANQGSEA. This CDR3 is built from 12 residues. The CDR3 coding sequence is TGCAGCGTCCGGGACAGAACCTACGAGCAGTACTTC. Translated, it gives CSVRDRTYEQYF.

This chain links TRBV28 with TRBJ2-7; TRBD2 is a possible D gene (6 bases). V lost 11 bases and J 5 bases, leaving 19 bases between the germline ends. This CDR3 has 13 residues. CDR1 is MDHEN, CDR2 SYDVKM, per germline. This CDR3 is CAASRDFWDEQYF. DNA of the CDR3: TGTGCCGCGAGTCGGGACTTCTGGGACGAGCAGTACTTC. The entire variable domain, with the rest obtained from reference TRBV28 and TRBJ2-7, is as follows: DVKVTQSSRYLVKRTGEKVFLECVQDMDHENMFWYRQDPGLGLRLIYFSYDVKMKEKGDIPEGYSVSREKKERFSLILESASTNQTSMYLCAASRDFWDEQYFGPGTRLTVT.

There are a few counts of this clonotype. This CDR3 is CSATPRSSYNEQFF. For the CDR3, the DNA is TGCAGTGCTACGCCCAGGAGCTCCTACAATGAGCAGTTCTTC. The chain carries TRBV20-1 and TRBJ2-1; no clear D. There are 14 residues in the CDR3. Germline-derived CDR1 and CDR2 are DFQATT and SNEGSKA (reference sequence). V gave up 4 bases and J gave up 0 bases, with 10 bases separating them.

This clonotype was recorded at least ten times. This rearrangement joins TRBV6-6 to TRBJ1-5; no firm D call. V shed 6 bases and J shed 8 bases, with 14 bases lying between them. From germline, CDR1 is MNHNY and CDR2 SVGAGI (reference sequence). The CDR3 sequence is 13 residues long. Here the CDR3 DNA reads TGTGCCAGCAGCCAAGGGCCTTTTAAGCCCCAGCATTTT. Translated: CASSQGPFKPQHF.

Many counts were recorded for this clonotype. The CDR3 nucleotides read TGTGCCAGCAGTCCCATGATGGGCCCCGCGTATTTT. Its translation is CASSPMMGPAYF. This chain uses TRBV6-5 with TRBJ2-3; D remains ambiguous. This CDR3 comprises 12 residues. Deletions cut 5 bases from V and 14 bases from J, with 17 bases between. CDR1 MNHEY and CDR2 SVGAGI come from the germline V gene.

The V gene is TRBV7-6, the J gene TRBJ1-1, with a tentative D call TRBD1 (5 bases). Trimming took off 1 base at V and 4 bases at J, with 10 bases between the two ends. The CDR3 totals 14 residues. CDR1 is SGHVS, CDR2 FNYEAQ, per germline. Here the CDR3 reads CASSLGQGSTEAFF. For the CDR3, the DNA is TGTGCCAGCAGCTTAGGGCAGGGCTCCACTGAAGCTTTCTTT.

This clonotype was seen only a few times. This chain uses TRBV6-2 or TRBV6-3 with TRBJ1-5, with D perhaps matching TRBD1 (5 bases). Germline values: CDR1 MNHEY, CDR2 SVGEGT. V was trimmed by 5 bases and J by 5 bases, leaving 16 bases between them. The CDR3 totals 15 residues. The CDR3 is CASSQTPGIHQPQHF. The CDR3, as DNA: TGTGCCAGCAGTCAAACTCCAGGGATCCATCAGCCCCAGCATTTT.

This clonotype was counted between two and nine times. The gene calls are TRBV12-3 or TRBV12-4 and TRBJ1-1, with D uncertain. Trimming cost V 6 bases and J 4 bases, with 15 bases left between them. This CDR3 contains 14 residues. The CDR3 nucleotides read TGTGCCAGCAGCCCTACGGACGGGCTCACTGAAGCTTTCTTT. This gives the protein CASSPTDGLTEAFF.

This chain connects TRBV14 to TRBJ1-1; D is ambiguous. Germline CDR1 SGHDN, CDR2 FVKESK. V lost 4 bases, J lost 1 base, and 7 bases lay in between. This CDR3 has 13 residues. The CDR3 nucleotides read TGTGCCAGCAGCCGGCAGGCGAACACTGAAGCTTTCTTT. Protein: CASSRQANTEAFF.

Written as DNA, the CDR3 is TGTGCCAGCTCATCCACGGTCTCTGGAAACACCATATATTTT. It is translated as CASSSTVSGNTIYF. The chain uses TRBV18 and TRBJ1-3; D unresolved. Per germline, CDR1 KGHSH and CDR2 LQKENI. This CDR3 has 14 amino acids. Trimming pared 5 bases from V and 0 bases from J, leaving 8 bases between. Looking up the rest from reference TRBV18 and TRBJ1-3 gives the full variable domain: NAGVMQNPRHLVRRRGQEARLRCSPMKGHSHVYWYRQLPEEGLKFMVYLQKENIIDESGMPKERFSAEFPKEGPSILRIQQVVRGDSAAYFCASSSTVSGNTIYFGEGSWLTVV.

The V gene is TRBV20-1, the J gene TRBJ2-7; 7 nucleotides match TRBD2. The V segment lost 3 bases and the J segment 0 bases; nucleotides outside the gene matches: 5. Germline CDR1 and CDR2: DFQATT and SNEGSKA (reference sequence). The CDR3 runs 14 residues. The CDR3, as DNA: TGCAGTGCTAGTCTAAGCGGGAACTCCTACGAGCAGTACTTC. This codes for CSASLSGNSYEQYF.

This CDR3 reads CAWSVKAAQETQYF. Written as DNA, the CDR3 is TGTGCCTGGAGTGTCAAAGCGGCCCAAGAGACCCAGTACTTC. This rearrangement joins TRBV30 to TRBJ2-5, with a weak D call TRBD2 (5 bases). This CDR3 has 14 residues. From germline, CDR1 is GTSNPN and CDR2 SVGIG (reference sequence). With 0 bases removed from V and 1 base from J, the gap between germline ends came to 9 bases.

This clonotype turned up a few times. The rearrangement uses TRBV7-9 and TRBJ2-1, with D unclear. This CDR3 is built from 10 residues. Between the trimmed V and J ends, which lost 5 bases and 6 bases, there was a span of 2 bases. CDR1 and CDR2 (germline): SEHNR, FQNEAQ (reference sequence). The CDR3 coding sequence is TGTGCCAGCAGCACCAATGAGCAGTTCTTC. Its translation: CASSTNEQFF.

This clonotype occurred a few times. The rearrangement links TRBV15 to TRBJ1-1; D is unresolved. V lost 1 base, J lost 1 base, and 16 bases lay in between. The V gene's germline CDR1 is LNHNV and CDR2 YYDKDF (reference sequence). This CDR3 is 17 amino acids long. The CDR3: CATSRGMGRAQNTEAFF. In DNA form, the CDR3 reads TGTGCCACCAGCAGAGGTATGGGGAGGGCACAGAACACTGAAGCTTTCTTT. The variable domain in full, completed from reference TRBV15 and TRBJ1-1, reads DAMVIQNPRYQVTQFGKPVTLSCSQTLNHNVMYWYQQKSSQAPKLLFHYYDKDFNNEADTPDNFQSRRPNTSFCFLDIRSPGLGDTAMYLCATSRGMGRAQNTEAFFGQGTRLTVV.

The V gene is TRBV5-5, the J gene TRBJ1-1; unclear D gene. The V gene's germline CDR1 is SGHKS and CDR2 YYEKEE (reference sequence). This CDR3 is built from 14 residues. Trimming took off 0 bases at V and 4 bases at J, with 10 bases between the two ends. For the CDR3, the DNA is TGTGCCAGCAGCTTGGCGCCGGTCCGCACTGAAGCTTTCTTT. Encoded protein: CASSLAPVRTEAFF.

V and J are TRBV29-1 and TRBJ1-2, with no clear D. Germline V CDR1 and CDR2: SQVTM, ANQGSEA. The CDR3 loop spans 13 amino acids. Trimming left V 6 bases short and J 6 bases short, with 17 bases between. As DNA, the CDR3 is TGCAGCGTCCTATTATACTGGTCGGATGGCTACACCTTC. Translating it yields CSVLLYWSDGYTF.

This clonotype has a count of ten or more. The V gene is TRBV20-1, the J gene TRBJ2-4; the D call may be TRBD1 or TRBD2 (5 bases each). Trimming removed 3 bases at V and 2 bases at J, with 11 bases between. The CDR3 totals 14 residues. Germline values: CDR1 DFQATT, CDR2 SNEGSKA (reference sequence). The CDR3 region has the DNA TGCAGTGCTAGGGGGGTTGGTACCAAAAACATTCAGTACTTC. Translation: CSARGVGTKNIQYF.

This clonotype was counted a few times. Mismatch with germline at one junction end may stem from a read error. The CDR3, as DNA: TGTGCCAGCAGCTCGTTAGCGGGGGGCTCCTCCGAGCAGTACTTC. Its protein product is CASSSLAGGSSEQYF. This chain links TRBV5-4 with TRBJ2-7; 10 bases line up with TRBD2. This CDR3 spans 15 amino acids. From germline, CDR1 is SGHNT and CDR2 YYREEE (reference sequence).